The 12 T cell receptor beta chains below were found in one sample sequenced in a study of cytomegalovirus exposure and HLA in healthy donors. Both 60 Vbeta primers and 13 Jbeta primers went into the PCR. Here immunoSEQ multiplex PCR was the method, and the copy in TCRdb shows in-frame clones only, minus some. Of more than 150,000 clones in the sample, around 80% are singletons; the top ten hold about 1.5%. Input material: PBMCs. These receptors all stem from a middle-aged man in good health and CMV-seronegative.

The J gene is TRBJ1-2, the V gene TRBV27, with 8 bases aligning to TRBD1. The trim removed 6 bases at V and 5 bases at J, leaving 11 bases unmatched. This CDR3 has 15 amino acids. Germline V lookup: CDR1 MNHEY, CDR2 SMNVEV (reference sequence). For the CDR3, the DNA is TGTGCCAGCAGACCCCTGGACAGGGAAGGGTATGGCTACACCTTC. Protein product: CASRPLDREGYGYTF.

This chain connects TRBV7-3 to TRBJ1-2, with D perhaps matching TRBD1 (6 bases). Germline V lookup: CDR1 SGHTA, CDR2 FQGTGA. There are 16 residues in the CDR3. The V and J ends lost 5 bases and 4 bases respectively, with 20 bases between them. For the CDR3, the DNA is TGTGCCAGCAGCCCCTTTGGGAGGGGGATTGGCTATGGCTACACCTTC. The encoded protein is CASSPFGRGIGYGYTF.

V usage is TRBV11-2 and J usage is TRBJ2-1, with D tentatively TRBD1 (6 bases). CDR3 length: 13 amino acids. Trimming removed 5 bases from V and 10 bases from J, with 15 bases in between. From germline, CDR1 is SGHAT and CDR2 FQNNGV. CDR3 loop: CASSPPSGQEQFF. The CDR3 DNA sequence: TGTGCCAGCAGCCCTCCTAGTGGACAGGAGCAGTTCTTC.

This rearrangement joins TRBV18 to TRBJ2-6; 10 bases fit TRBD1. V dropped 6 bases and J dropped 3; count of bases not matched to a gene: 8. The CDR3 spans 17 residues. Germline V gives CDR1 KGHSH, CDR2 LQKENI. CDR3 region: CASSHDRGRVGANVLTF. For the CDR3, the DNA is TGTGCCAGCTCCCACGACAGGGGGCGCGTTGGGGCCAACGTCCTGACTTTC.

This clone has just a few counts. The rearrangement joins TRBV6-6 to TRBJ2-2; weak D call: TRBD1 (5 bases). V lost 8 bases and J lost 1, with 11 bases in between. Germline V CDR1 and CDR2: MNHNY, SVGAGI (reference sequence). CDR3 size: 14 residues. CDR3 sequence: CASCGTGNTGELFF. CDR3 in DNA: TGTGCCAGCTGCGGAACAGGGAACACCGGGGAGCTGTTTTTT.

The chain's CDR3 is CASRSGLAGGADTQYF. The DNA of the CDR3 is TGTGCCAGTAGGTCGGGACTAGCGGGAGGGGCAGATACGCAGTATTTT. The chain couples TRBV19 to TRBJ2-3; 16 nucleotides align to TRBD2. Trimming took 6 bases from V and 4 from J; bases not matched to a gene: 4. In germline, CDR1 is LNHDA, CDR2 SQIVND (reference sequence). This CDR3 is built from 16 residues.

The chain recombines TRBV6-5 with TRBJ2-1; the match to TRBD2 covers 8 bases. The CDR3 is 13 residues long. CDR1 is MNHEY, CDR2 SVGAGI, per germline. Trimming took 5 bases from V and 12 from J; bases not matched to a gene: 9. CDR3: CASSLGLANTQFF. CDR3 coding DNA: TGTGCCAGCAGTCTCGGACTAGCTAACACGCAGTTCTTC.

J is TRBJ1-1 and V is TRBV28; D gene unclear. The V end was cut by 5 bases, the J end by 1 base, with 8 bases between. This CDR3 spans 13 amino acids. Germline V gene data show CDR1 as MDHEN and CDR2 as SYDVKM. CDR3 loop: CASSPRPNTEAFF. CDR3 coding DNA: TGTGCCAGCAGTCCCCGTCCGAACACTGAAGCTTTCTTT.

About this clone itself: The conserved phenylalanine or tryptophan is not found at the CDR3 terminus, so this likely reflects a read error. The rearrangement uses TRBV30 and TRBJ1-1; 8 bases line up with TRBD1. Germline V gene lookup returns CDR1 GTSNPN and CDR2 SVGIG (reference sequence). The length of the CDR3 is 14 residues. The V gene end was trimmed by 5 bases and the J gene end by 4 bases; junction bases not matched to a gene: 9. The CDR3 protein is CAWYRTGLRTEAFL. As DNA, the CDR3 is TGTGCCTGGTATAGGACAGGGTTACGCACTGAAGCTTTCCTT.

The chain uses TRBV7-2 and TRBJ1-3; D unresolved. The CDR3 has 12 amino acids. The germline gives CDR1 SGHTA, CDR2 FQGNSA. The V gene lost 3 bases and the J gene lost 4 bases, with 4 bases spanning the gap. The CDR3 reads CASSFSGNTIYF. CDR3 DNA: TGTGCCAGCAGCTTTTCGGGAAACACCATATATTTT. Combining the CDR3 with reference TRBV7-2 and TRBJ1-3 gives the whole variable domain GAGVSQSPSNKVTEKGKDVELRCDPISGHTALYWYRQSLGQGLEFLIYFQGNSAPDKSGLPSDRFSAERTGGSVSTLTIQRTQQEDSAVYLCASSFSGNTIYFGEGSWLTVV.

The chain is built from TRBV14 and TRBJ2-1, with 15 bases matching TRBD2. V dropped 4 bases and J dropped 7; count of bases not matched to a gene: 11. The CDR3 has 18 residues. Looked up from germline, CDR1 is SGHDN and CDR2 is FVKESK. CDR3 nucleotides: TGTGCCAGCAGCCCGCCCGGACTAGCGGGGGGGCAGGGAAATGAGCAGTTCTTC. Its protein product is CASSPPGLAGGQGNEQFF.

This clone turned up a few times. The chain joins TRBV11-3 to TRBJ2-3; 14 positions agree with TRBD2. The length of the CDR3 is 18 residues. V shed 3 bases, J shed 0 bases, and the junction held 5 bases outside the gene matches. From germline, CDR1 is SGHNT and CDR2 YENEEA. CDR3 sequence (DNA): TGTGCCAGCAGCTTCACCGGACTAGCGGGGGGTAGCACAGATACGCAGTATTTT. Protein: CASSFTGLAGGSTDTQYF. The full variable domain, in which reference TRBV11-3 and TRBJ2-3 provide the parts outside the CDR3, is EAGVVQSPRYKIIEKKQPVAFWCNPISGHNTLYWYLQNLGQGPELLIRYENEEAVDDSQLPKDRFSAERLKGVDSTLKIQPAELGDSAVYLCASSFTGLAGGSTDTQYFGPGTRLTVL.